These 3 T cell receptor beta chains came from one sample sequenced in a study of cytomegalovirus exposure and HLA in healthy donors. Primers: 60 Vbeta forward and 13 Jbeta reverse. Method: immunoSEQ multiplex PCR; TCRdb's copy keeps in-frame clones and lacks some. Seen here are around 250,000 clones, approximately 91% observed once, and the top ten hold 1.5% to 2%. Source material: PBMCs. These receptors were taken from a girl aged 2-15 years in good health and CMV-seronegative.

V and J are TRBV5-1 and TRBJ2-2; the D gene is possibly TRBD1 (6 bases). Germline V gene sequence: CDR1 SGHRS, CDR2 YFSETQ. This CDR3 region has 16 residues. Trimming took off 0 bases at V and 0 bases at J, with 9 bases between the two ends. The CDR3 sequence: CASSLAQGANTGELFF. In nucleotides, the CDR3 is TGCGCCAGCAGCTTGGCACAGGGCGCGAACACCGGGGAGCTGTTTTTT.

The sample holds one count of this clone. Within the sample, other DNA sequences also encode this same CDR3. J is TRBJ1-3 and V is TRBV29-1; D not resolved. V was clipped by 4 bases and J by 1 base, with 8 bases between them. Germline assignment: CDR1 SQVTM and CDR2 ANQGSEA. CDR3 length: 13 amino acids. CDR3 sequence (DNA): TGCAGCGTTGGCGGAGGGTCTGGAAACACCATATATTTT. Its protein is CSVGGGSGNTIYF.

The V gene is TRBV6-5, the J gene TRBJ1-1; tentative D call: TRBD1 (5 bases). The CDR3 totals 12 residues. V was pared by 8 bases and J by 4 bases, with 11 bases between. Germline V gives CDR1 MNHEY, CDR2 SVGAGI. The CDR3 sequence is CASGFGGTEAFF. CDR3 nucleotides: TGTGCCAGCGGGTTCGGGGGCACTGAAGCTTTCTTT.